This T cell receptor (beta chain) was observed in a study of blood T cell repertoires in COVID-19. Study-level background: PBMCs, B-cell-depleted T cells, or T cells were the source of the cDNA or gDNA that made up the material.

Here immunoSEQ multiplex PCR was the method, and the copy in TCRdb shows in-frame clones only, minus some. The data show roughly 99,000 clones, 65% to 80% seen once. The CDR3 extends over 15 amino acids. V dropped 0 bases and J dropped 8; count of bases not matched to a gene: 5. CDR1 MNHEY and CDR2 SVGAGI come from the germline V gene. Sequencing used peripheral blood. This clonotype originated in a man aged 65 to 85 with acute or convalescent COVID-19. V is TRBV6-5 and J is TRBJ2-1; 9 nucleotides match TRBD2. The chain's CDR3 is CASSYSRGGAYEQFF. The CDR3 nucleotides read TGTGCCAGCAGTTACTCTCGCGGGGGGGCCTATGAGCAGTTCTTC.